These 22 T cell receptor beta chains came from one sample sequenced in a study of shared clonotypes between healthy human individuals. Naive CD8 cells were CD45RO-negative, positively selected for CCR7, excluding terminally differentiated effector memory CD45RA+ cells. Using immunoSEQ multiplex PCR, the repertoire was profiled, and TCRdb retains in-frame clones only, with some absent. Among roughly 770,000 clones listed, about 96% were seen once. The sample comprised naive CD8+ T cells sorted from blood. The receptors were gathered from a young man in good health.

This clone was found once. V gene TRBV5-4 combines with J gene TRBJ2-5, with TRBD1 matching over 11 bases. Germline V lookup: CDR1 SGHNT, CDR2 YYREEE (reference sequence). There are 15 residues in the CDR3. V lost 2 bases to trimming and J lost 3 bases; unmatched junction nucleotides: 3. The CDR3 sequence: CASSFRDRGEETQYF. In DNA, the CDR3 is TGTGCCAGCAGCTTCCGGGACAGGGGGGAAGAGACCCAGTACTTC. Full variable domain (missing parts from reference TRBV5-4 and TRBJ2-5): ETGVTQSPTHLIKTRGQQVTLRCSSQSGHNTVSWYQQALGQGPQFIFQYYREEENGRGNFPPRFSGLQFPNYSSELNVNALELDDSALYLCASSFRDRGEETQYFGPGTRLLVL.

This chain joins TRBV5-5 and TRBJ1-2; no reliable D call. The CDR3 contains 15 residues. Trimming pared 0 bases from V and 0 bases from J, leaving 9 bases between. The germline CDR1 and CDR2 sequences are SGHKS and YYEKEE (reference sequence). CDR3 nucleotides: TGTGCCAGCAGCTTGGGGTCAGAGACTAACTATGGCTACACCTTC. Its translation: CASSLGSETNYGYTF.

The gene calls are TRBV20-1 and TRBJ1-2; D remains unclear. The V end lost 6 bases, the J end lost 6 bases, and 11 bases lay between the germline ends. The CDR3 length is 11 residues. The germline V gene has CDR1 DFQATT and CDR2 SNEGSKA (reference sequence). CDR3 nucleotides: TGCAGTGCACCTCTGGGCGATGGCTACACCTTC. Protein sequence: CSAPLGDGYTF.

This chain links TRBV5-4 with TRBJ1-1; 8 nucleotides agree with TRBD1. Germline loops: CDR1 SGHNT, CDR2 YYREEE (reference sequence). Trimming took 4 bases from V and 5 from J; bases not matched to a gene: 10. The CDR3 totals 15 residues. DNA for the CDR3: TGTGCCAGCAGCGCGTCCCAGGGGGCGCGGACTGAAGCTTTCTTT. Protein product: CASSASQGARTEAFF.

This chain connects TRBV11-3 to TRBJ2-1, with a possible D match to TRBD1 (6 bases). V gave up 5 bases and J gave up 5 bases, with 16 bases separating them. The germline CDR1 and CDR2 sequences are SGHNT and YENEEA. The CDR3 spans 15 residues. CDR3 coding DNA: TGTGCCAGCAGCCCGAGGACAGTGGCTAACAATGAGCAGTTCTTC. Translating gives CASSPRTVANNEQFF.

V usage is TRBV6-6 and J usage is TRBJ2-7; TRBD2 matches at 7 bases. Germline CDR1 MNHNY, CDR2 SVGAGI (reference sequence). The CDR3 is 14 residues long. J lost 6 bases, V lost 6 bases, and 11 bases had no gene match. The CDR3: CASSLGLEKPEQYF. CDR3 DNA: TGTGCCAGCAGCCTCGGACTAGAGAAACCCGAGCAGTACTTC.

This clone was detected only once. The rearrangement uses TRBV4-1 and TRBJ2-3; 8 bases are shared with TRBD1. In germline, CDR1 is MGHRA, CDR2 YSYEKL. CDR3 length: 18 residues. The J segment lost 0 bases and the V segment lost 0 bases, leaving 8 bases of the junction unmatched. This CDR3 is CASSQDPPTGGSTDTQYF. Written as DNA, the CDR3 is TGCGCCAGCAGCCAAGACCCCCCAACAGGGGGAAGCACAGATACGCAGTATTTT.

The chain combines TRBV7-4 with TRBJ2-6; no clear D. Germline V gene data show CDR1 as SGHVT and CDR2 as SQSDAQ. Trimming removed 0 bases from V and 0 bases from J, with 9 bases in between. The CDR3 has 17 amino acids. CDR3 sequence: CASSLAPVLSGANVLTF. The CDR3 bases are TGTGCCAGCAGCTTAGCCCCAGTACTCTCTGGGGCCAACGTCCTGACTTTC.

The J gene is TRBJ2-7, the V gene TRBV6-6; 7 positions match TRBD2. The CDR3 has 14 amino acids. CDR1 MNHNY and CDR2 SVGAGI come from the germline V gene (reference sequence). The trim removed 2 bases at V and 4 bases at J, leaving 5 bases unmatched. The chain's CDR3 is CASSYGTGGYEQYF. As DNA, the CDR3 is TGTGCCAGCAGTTACGGTACGGGAGGTTACGAGCAGTACTTC.

The chain links TRBV25-1 to TRBJ2-5; perhaps D is TRBD1 or TRBD2 (6 bases each). Germline V lookup: CDR1 MGHDK, CDR2 SYGVNS. The CDR3 sequence is 15 residues long. Trimming left V 3 bases short and J 5 bases short, with 16 bases between. The CDR3 nucleotides read TGTGCCAGCAGTGAGGCCGGAGGGGGTGTGGAGACCCAGTACTTC. Encoded protein: CASSEAGGGVETQYF.

This chain connects TRBV27 to TRBJ1-2; 8 bases align to TRBD1. CDR1 is MNHEY and CDR2 is SMNVEV in the germline V gene (reference sequence). The CDR3 length is 16 residues. The trim removed 0 bases at V and 6 bases at J, leaving 9 bases unmatched. CDR3 nucleotide sequence: TGTGCCAGCAGTTTATCATCAGGGGGCGATCTCAATGGCTACACCTTC. Translating gives CASSLSSGGDLNGYTF.

The rearrangement links TRBV19 to TRBJ2-7, with TRBD2 matching 7 bases. The CDR3 has 14 amino acids. The trim removed 3 bases at V and 6 bases at J, leaving 8 bases unmatched. Germline V CDR1 and CDR2: LNHDA, SQIVND (reference sequence). The CDR3 DNA reads TGTGCCAGTAGTATGGCCAGCGGGATGCCCGAGCAGTACTTC. It is translated as CASSMASGMPEQYF.

The chain recombines TRBV7-2 with TRBJ2-7; D is possibly TRBD2 (6 bases). V lost 0 bases, J lost 2 bases, and 23 bases lay in between. The CDR3 runs 19 residues. CDR1 SGHTA and CDR2 FQGNSA come from the germline V gene. This chain's CDR3 is CASSLAPLKESGRPYEQYF. CDR3 nucleotides: TGTGCCAGCAGCTTAGCCCCACTGAAGGAGAGCGGGCGACCCTACGAGCAGTACTTC.

For this clone: This CDR3 is also generated by other DNA sequences in the sample. The gene calls are TRBV27 and TRBJ1-5, with a possible D match to TRBD1 (5 bases). The CDR3 is made up of 15 amino acids. The germline V gene has CDR1 MNHEY and CDR2 SMNVEV (reference sequence). V dropped 3 bases and J dropped 2 bases, with 11 bases sitting between them. CDR3 nucleotide sequence: TGTGCCAGCAGTTTTGGGGGTCAGGGCAATCAGCCCCAGCATTTT. Amino acids: CASSFGGQGNQPQHF.

The V call is TRBV11-2, the J call TRBJ2-7; D call uncertain. This CDR3 spans 15 amino acids. The germline CDR1 and CDR2 sequences are SGHAT and FQNNGV. Trimming pared 4 bases from V and 0 bases from J, leaving 13 bases between. The CDR3 DNA follows: TGTGCCAGCAGCTGGTTTGGTGGCAACTCCTACGAGCAGTACTTC. Translation: CASSWFGGNSYEQYF.

The V call is TRBV11-2, the J call TRBJ2-7, with no clear D. Trimming pared 5 bases from V and 6 bases from J, leaving 11 bases between. Germline assignment: CDR1 SGHAT and CDR2 FQNNGV. The CDR3 has 12 residues. CDR3: CASSPQPREQYF. For the CDR3, the DNA is TGTGCCAGCAGCCCCCAACCTCGCGAGCAGTACTTC. The full variable domain, completed using reference TRBV11-2 and TRBJ2-7, is EAGVAQSPRYKIIEKRQSVAFWCNPISGHATLYWYQQILGQGPKLLIQFQNNGVVDDSQLPKDRFSAERLKGVDSTLKIQPAKLEDSAVYLCASSPQPREQYFGPGTRLTVT.

In regard to this clone: The sample holds other DNA sequences that translate to the same CDR3. This CDR3 reads CASSVGGNTIYF. The CDR3 region has the DNA TGTGCCAGCAGCGTCGGAGGAAACACCATATATTTT. This chain connects TRBV9 to TRBJ1-3; D gene unclear. The V gene lost 2 bases and the J gene lost 4 bases, with 4 bases spanning the gap. The CDR3 has 12 amino acids. Germline V CDR1 and CDR2: SGDLS, YYNGEE.

The chain joins TRBV7-9 to TRBJ1-3, with D uncertain. The germline V and J ends were trimmed by 5 bases and 4 bases, with 18 bases remaining between them. The CDR3 sequence is 16 residues long. Germline CDR1 reads SEHNR; CDR2 reads FQNEAQ (reference sequence). The CDR3 loop reads CASSPPTWLSGNTIYF. In DNA, the CDR3 is TGTGCCAGCAGCCCCCCCACGTGGCTGTCGGGAAACACCATATATTTT.

The chain recombines TRBV29-1 with TRBJ2-7, with D possibly TRBD1 on 5 matching bases. The CDR3 is 14 amino acids. Germline CDR1 SQVTM, CDR2 ANQGSEA. V gave up 4 bases and J gave up 2 bases, with 15 bases separating them. The CDR3, as DNA: TGCAGCGTTGCCCCCCTGGACATCCCCTACGAGCAGTACTTC. Its translation: CSVAPLDIPYEQYF.

This chain links TRBV10-3 with TRBJ1-1, with D uncertain. CDR3 length equals 11 residues. V was clipped by 3 bases and J by 8 bases, with 7 bases between them. Germline assignment: CDR1 ENHRY and CDR2 SYGVKD. The CDR3 DNA sequence: TGTGCCATCAGTGACGGCCCCGAAGCTTTCTTT. The encoded protein is CAISDGPEAFF.

Only a few counts were recorded for this clone. The V gene is TRBV7-9, the J gene TRBJ2-5; tentative D call: TRBD2 (8 bases). Trimming took 5 bases from V and 7 from J, leaving 23 bases between them. Germline V lookup: CDR1 SEHNR, CDR2 FQNEAQ (reference sequence). The CDR3 runs to 16 residues. As DNA, the CDR3 is TGTGCCAGCAGCCCCCGGGAGGGGGCCACGTCTGGGACCCAGTACTTC. Its protein product is CASSPREGATSGTQYF.

This clone was observed a single time. The chain combines TRBV11-2 with TRBJ2-7; 11 nucleotides line up with TRBD2. Germline values: CDR1 SGHAT, CDR2 FQNNGV. With V trimmed by 7 bases and J by 3 bases, 8 bases remained unmatched. CDR3 length equals 15 residues. The DNA for the CDR3 is TGTGCCAGCAAATTAGCGGGAGGGGTATTCTACGAGCAGTACTTC. This translates into CASKLAGGVFYEQYF.